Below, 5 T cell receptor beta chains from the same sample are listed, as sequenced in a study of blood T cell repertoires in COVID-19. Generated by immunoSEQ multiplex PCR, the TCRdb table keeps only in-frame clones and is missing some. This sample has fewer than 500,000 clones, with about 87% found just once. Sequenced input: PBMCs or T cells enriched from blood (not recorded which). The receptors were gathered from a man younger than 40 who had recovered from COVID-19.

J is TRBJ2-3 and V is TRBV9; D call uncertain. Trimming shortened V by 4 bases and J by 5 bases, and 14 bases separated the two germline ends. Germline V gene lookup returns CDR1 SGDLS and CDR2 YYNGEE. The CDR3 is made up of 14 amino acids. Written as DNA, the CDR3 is TGTGCCAGCAGCTTCGGTCCTGCGCGAGATACGCAGTATTTT. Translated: CASSFGPARDTQYF.

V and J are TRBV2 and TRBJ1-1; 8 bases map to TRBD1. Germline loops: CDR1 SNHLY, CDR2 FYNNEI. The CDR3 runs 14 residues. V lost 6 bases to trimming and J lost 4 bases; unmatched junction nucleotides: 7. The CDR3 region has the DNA TGTGCCAGCAGAGACAGGGGAGGATCCACTGAAGCTTTCTTT. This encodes CASRDRGGSTEAFF. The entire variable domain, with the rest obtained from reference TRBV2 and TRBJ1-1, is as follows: EPEVTQTPSHQVTQMGQEVILRCVPISNHLYFYWYRQILGQKVEFLVSFYNNEISEKSEIFDDQFSVERPDGSNFTLKIRSTKLEDSAMYFCASRDRGGSTEAFFGQGTRLTVV.

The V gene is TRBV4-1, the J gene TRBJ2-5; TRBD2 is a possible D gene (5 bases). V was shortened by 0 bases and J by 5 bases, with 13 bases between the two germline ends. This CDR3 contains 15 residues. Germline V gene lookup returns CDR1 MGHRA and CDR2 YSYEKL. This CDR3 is CASSQEVNGEETQYF. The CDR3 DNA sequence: TGCGCCAGCAGCCAAGAGGTGAATGGGGAGGAGACCCAGTACTTC.

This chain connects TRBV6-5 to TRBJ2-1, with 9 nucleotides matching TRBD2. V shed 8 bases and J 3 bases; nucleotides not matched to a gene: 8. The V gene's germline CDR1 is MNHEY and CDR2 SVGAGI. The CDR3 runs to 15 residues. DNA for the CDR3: TGTGCCAGCGGCGCCGGTAGCGGGGGCTACAATGAGCAGTTCTTC. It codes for CASGAGSGGYNEQFF.

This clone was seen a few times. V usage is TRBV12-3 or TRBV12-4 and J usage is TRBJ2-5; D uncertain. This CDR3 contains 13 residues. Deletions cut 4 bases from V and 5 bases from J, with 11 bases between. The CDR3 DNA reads TGTGCCAGCAGTTCAACTCCCCGGGAGACCCAGTACTTC. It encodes CASSSTPRETQYF.